The 13 T cell receptor beta chains below all came from one sample that was sequenced in a study of post-analysis software for immune sequencing data. Findings and caveats of the study: There were four or five TRBV segments more frequent in patients than controls, and TRBV5-6, TRBV5-1 and TRBV20-1 were among them.

Their antigens remain unidentified. Incorporated into the TCR beta cDNA libraries were unique molecular identifiers, which served to reduce PCR and sequencing biases. TCRdb reprocessed the PCR reads via MiXCR and lists one record per CDR3 protein. The sample carries 700,000 to 900,000 distinct CDR3 sequences, 46% recorded once. Specimen: blood. The receptors stem from a girl between 10 and 17 years old with multiple sclerosis.

The chain employs TRBV19 and TRBJ2-3; D is unclear. Germline CDR1 reads LNHDA; CDR2 reads SQIVND (reference sequence). This CDR3 has 15 amino acids. Deletions cut 6 bases from V and 3 bases from J, with 16 bases between. The CDR3, as DNA: TGTGCCAGTAGCTACACCGCCGGGCTGACAGATACGCAGTATTTT. Its translation: CASSYTAGLTDTQYF. The variable domain in full, with the rest retrieved from reference TRBV19 and TRBJ2-3, is DGGITQSPKYLFRKEGQNVTLSCEQNLNHDAMYWYRQDPGQGLRLIYYSQIVNDFQKGDIAEGYSVSREKKESFPLTVTSAQKNPTAFYLCASSYTAGLTDTQYFGPGTRLTVL.

In this sample, this clonotype turned up once. Sequence at one end of the junction differs from germline and may be a read error. The chain carries TRBV27 and TRBJ2-1; tentatively, D is TRBD2 (6 bases). The CDR3 is made up of 15 amino acids. The germline gives CDR1 MNHEY, CDR2 SMNVEV (reference sequence). This chain's CDR3 is CAGSPLRPPGDEQFF. The CDR3 DNA is TGTGCCGGCAGTCCCCTAAGGCCCCCGGGGGATGAGCAGTTCTTC.

The gene calls are TRBV20-1 and TRBJ1-1; 7 bases align to TRBD1. In germline, CDR1 is DFQATT, CDR2 SNEGSKA (reference sequence). This CDR3 has 13 residues. V was clipped by 6 bases and J by 4 bases; unmatched bases: 8. The CDR3 bases are TGCAGTGCCCAACAGGGGTTGGCCACTGAAGCTTTCTTT. Protein product: CSAQQGLATEAFF.

V and J are TRBV11-2 and TRBJ2-3; 9 positions match TRBD2. V trimming: 5 bases; J trimming: 4 bases; junction bases outside the gene matches: 10. Germline V lookup: CDR1 SGHAT, CDR2 FQNNGV. The length of the CDR3 is 16 residues. CDR3 nucleotide sequence: TGTGCCAGCAGCCCCCGGTTTAGCGGGAGTCCAGATACGCAGTATTTT. This translates into CASSPRFSGSPDTQYF.

The CDR3: CASSPPRPAGPYEQYF. DNA of the CDR3: TGTGCCAGCTCACCACCGAGGCCGGCTGGACCCTACGAGCAGTACTTC. This chain links TRBV18 with TRBJ2-7; no clear D. The germline CDR1 and CDR2 sequences are KGHSH and LQKENI. The CDR3 has 16 amino acids. The V gene lost 0 bases and the J gene lost 2 bases, with 14 bases spanning the gap.

In this sample, this clonotype turned up a few times. The chain links TRBV15 to TRBJ2-7, with TRBD1 identical over 12 bases. Trimming removed 4 bases from V and 7 bases from J; junction bases left unmatched: 11. CDR3 size: 16 residues. Germline CDR1 and CDR2: LNHNV and YYDKDF (reference sequence). CDR3 in amino acids: CATSTPSGQGAREQYF. The CDR3 DNA reads as TGTGCCACCAGCACTCCTTCGGGACAGGGGGCTCGGGAGCAGTACTTC.

The rearrangement uses TRBV7-3 and TRBJ2-5; D not certain. CDR1 is SGHTA and CDR2 is FQGTGA in the germline V gene. The ends were cut back, 5 bases at V and 9 bases at J, with 16 bases in the middle. This CDR3 is built from 13 residues. Written as DNA, the CDR3 is TGTGCCAGCAGCCTCCTTGGCGGTGGGGCCCAGTACTTC. As protein: CASSLLGGGAQYF.

The V call is TRBV20-1, the J call TRBJ2-5; D remains unclear. The CDR3 length is 11 residues. The germline gives CDR1 DFQATT, CDR2 SNEGSKA (reference sequence). The V end lost 6 bases, the J end lost 1 base, and 6 bases lay between the germline ends. The CDR3 loop reads CSAGFQETQYF. The CDR3 coding sequence is TGCAGTGCGGGGTTCCAAGAGACCCAGTACTTC.

V usage is TRBV15 and J usage is TRBJ2-1, with TRBD2 matching 8 bases. Trimming took 3 bases from V and 15 from J; bases not matched to a gene: 7. There are 12 residues in the CDR3. Germline V CDR1 and CDR2: LNHNV, YYDKDF (reference sequence). CDR3: CATSSRREDMFF. The CDR3 region has the DNA TGTGCCACCAGCAGCCGGCGGGAGGATATGTTCTTC.

The rearrangement joins TRBV6-5 to TRBJ1-1; tentative D call: TRBD1 (6 bases). Germline lookup yields CDR1 MNHEY and CDR2 SVGAGI. There are 14 residues in the CDR3. Trimming stripped 6 bases from V and 4 bases from J, with 15 bases between. DNA for the CDR3: TGTGCCAGCAGATCCCAGGGGAGTGGCACTGAAGCTTTCTTT. The encoded protein is CASRSQGSGTEAFF.

This sequence joins TRBV11-2 and TRBJ2-1; D unresolved. V was trimmed by 5 bases and J by 7 bases, leaving 24 bases between them. Germline lookup yields CDR1 SGHAT and CDR2 FQNNGV. The length of the CDR3 is 17 residues. CDR3 sequence reads: CASSPSPVSINSNEQFF. The CDR3 DNA reads TGTGCCAGCAGCCCAAGTCCCGTCTCGATCAATTCGAATGAGCAGTTCTTC.

V is TRBV20-1 and J is TRBJ1-3; possible D gene TRBD1, 5 bases. V lost 0 bases and J 4 bases, leaving 13 bases between the germline ends. This CDR3 region has 15 residues. Germline V gene data show CDR1 as DFQATT and CDR2 as SNEGSKA (reference sequence). CDR3 DNA: TGCAGTGCTAGAGATCGAGGGGCCTTCGGAAACACCATATATTTT. Protein sequence: CSARDRGAFGNTIYF.

This clonotype has only a few counts. This sequence joins TRBV7-6 and TRBJ2-7; 9 nucleotides agree with TRBD2. With V trimmed by 1 base and J by 5 bases, 6 bases remained unmatched. Germline CDR1 is SGHVS and CDR2 is FNYEAQ. The CDR3 loop spans 15 amino acids. CDR3 region: CASSLESGRFHEQYF. DNA for the CDR3: TGTGCCAGCAGCTTAGAGAGCGGGAGGTTCCACGAGCAGTACTTC.